The clone carrying this T cell receptor beta chain was counted ten times or more. No antigen is known for it. These data come from a study of regulatory T cells in long-lasting Graves disease. Findings and caveats of the study: Repertoires from persistent disease leaned toward TRBV28, TRBJ1-2 and TRBJ2-5.

Construction of the TCR beta libraries employed iRepertoire HTBI primers in conjunction with Arm-PCR of CDR3 regions. TCRdb processed the multiplex PCR reads anew with MiXCR; each CDR3 protein has one entry. Of a few hundred thousand distinct CDR3 sequences in the sample, roughly 18% were seen once. The time point is: newly diagnosed GD, antithyroid drugs for less than 3 months. The TCR library was made from RNA that had been extracted from PBMCs in TRIzol. Germline V lookup: CDR1 SGHRS, CDR2 YFSETQ. The CDR3 sequence is 18 residues long. V gave up 0 bases and J gave up 5 bases, with 23 bases separating them. The same data also contributed to another study, on T cells in Graves' hyperthyroidism and ophthalmopathy.

This receptor was identified in a woman aged 30 to 39 with Graves disease. The rearrangement joins TRBV5-1 to TRBJ2-5, with D possibly being TRBD2 (6 bases). The specimen was peripheral blood mononuclear cells (PBMCs), collected at new diagnosis, from a patient treated with antithyroid drugs. CDR3 protein: CASSLAVGFRGSGETQYF. The CDR3 DNA sequence: TGCGCCAGCAGCTTGGCCGTAGGATTCCGGGGGTCGGGGGAGACCCAGTACTTC.